The 30 T cell receptor beta chains below come from one sample, sequenced in a study of blood T cell repertoires in COVID-19. TCRdb's table, derived via immunoSEQ multiplex PCR, lists solely in-frame clones and lacks some. This sample has some 310,000 clones; around 87% occur once, and the top ten carry 1%. Material: peripheral blood. These receptors all stem from a man aged 50 or older with active or convalescent COVID-19.

The chain links TRBV28 to TRBJ2-1; 9 bases map to TRBD1. V lost 3 bases, J lost 7 bases, and 4 bases stayed unmatched. The CDR3 runs to 14 residues. Germline CDR1 is MDHEN and CDR2 is SYDVKM. This CDR3 is CASSLTGGRNEQFF. The CDR3 DNA follows: TGTGCCAGCAGTTTGACAGGGGGGAGGAATGAGCAGTTCTTC.

This CDR3 is CASSSPAGFTDTQYF. The CDR3 bases are TGTGCCAGCAGCTCCCCCGCCGGGTTCACAGATACGCAGTATTTT. The chain links TRBV7-9 to TRBJ2-3; no clear D gene. The germline V and J ends were trimmed by 4 bases and 2 bases, with 13 bases remaining between them. Germline assignment: CDR1 SEHNR and CDR2 FQNEAQ (reference sequence). The CDR3 loop spans 15 amino acids.

This chain joins TRBV10-3 and TRBJ1-1; possibly TRBD1 for D (6 bases). Germline CDR1 ENHRY, CDR2 SYGVKD. The CDR3 runs to 16 residues. V lost 4 bases and J 3 bases, leaving 18 bases between the germline ends. The CDR3 protein is CAISGETGFGDTEAFF. In nucleotides, the CDR3 is TGTGCCATCAGTGGGGAGACAGGATTCGGGGACACTGAAGCTTTCTTT.

Comments on this clone: The limits of the CDR3 on the DNA are not certain, so only TCRdb's listed CDR3 is given. The chain has TRBV21-1 and TRBJ2-4; whether TRBD1, the table's D call, matches the DNA was not checked. TRBV21-1 is a recognized pseudogene. The CDR3 contains 16 residues when both ends are counted. CDR3 region: CASSWGQGAAKNIQYF.

This clone was recorded a few times. CDR3 protein: CASSIGLAFYNEQFF. The CDR3, as DNA: TGTGCCAGTAGTATAGGGCTAGCCTTCTACAATGAGCAGTTCTTC. This chain uses TRBV19 with TRBJ2-1, with D possibly matching TRBD2 (5 bases). The germline V gene encodes CDR1 LNHDA and CDR2 SQIVND (reference sequence). The CDR3 covers 15 residues. V lost 1 base and J lost 3, with 10 bases in between.

V usage is TRBV28 and J usage is TRBJ2-7, with 10 bases lining up with TRBD1. Germline V gene data show CDR1 as MDHEN and CDR2 as SYDVKM. V dropped 6 bases and J dropped 3; count of bases not matched to a gene: 5. The length of the CDR3 is 14 residues. The CDR3 sequence is CASRGQGTIYEQYF. The DNA for the CDR3 is TGTGCCAGCAGGGGACAGGGGACGATCTACGAGCAGTACTTC.

In its sample, this clone was seen a few times. The V gene is TRBV7-2, the J gene TRBJ2-1, with TRBD1 identical over 7 bases. The CDR3 loop spans 18 amino acids. Germline V CDR1 and CDR2: SGHTA, FQGNSA. The J segment lost 0 bases and the V segment lost 5 bases, leaving 13 bases of the junction unmatched. The CDR3 region has the DNA TGTGCCAGCAGCCGTCCCCCGGGACAGATGAGCTCCTACAATGAGCAGTTCTTC. It yields the protein CASSRPPGQMSSYNEQFF.

This clone was detected a few times. This chain uses TRBV7-9 with TRBJ1-1; D unclear. The CDR3 contains 13 residues. Germline-derived CDR1 and CDR2 are SEHNR and FQNEAQ (reference sequence). The V gene lost 4 bases and the J gene lost 5 bases, with 11 bases spanning the gap. DNA for the CDR3: TGTGCCAGCAGCTCTACCGACGGGACTGAAGCTTTCTTT. Protein product: CASSSTDGTEAFF.

This clone came up a few times. Additional DNA sequences in this sample encode the identical CDR3. This sequence joins TRBV9 and TRBJ2-7; 9 positions match TRBD2. There are 14 residues in the CDR3. The V gene's germline CDR1 is SGDLS and CDR2 YYNGEE. Trimming took 2 bases from V and 3 from J; bases not matched to a gene: 3. Here the CDR3 DNA reads TGTGCCAGCAGCGTGACTAGCGGTAACTACGAGCAGTACTTC. Residues: CASSVTSGNYEQYF.

Points on this clone: The sample contains more than one DNA sequence encoding this CDR3. V usage is TRBV28 and J usage is TRBJ2-6; a weak D match, TRBD1 (6 bases). The length of the CDR3 is 14 residues. V was shortened by 6 bases and J by 1 base, with 7 bases between the two germline ends. Germline assignment: CDR1 MDHEN and CDR2 SYDVKM. CDR3 loop: CASSRGSGANVLTF. DNA for the CDR3: TGTGCCAGCAGCAGGGGTTCTGGGGCCAACGTCCTGACTTTC.

The V call is TRBV4-3, the J call TRBJ2-5, with D perhaps TRBD1 (7 bases). The CDR3 has 17 residues. Trimming took off 1 base at V and 0 bases at J, with 15 bases between the two ends. Germline CDR1 is LGHNA and CDR2 is YSLEER. The CDR3: CASSQAELRGDQETQYF. The CDR3 nucleotides are TGCGCCAGCAGCCAAGCAGAACTCAGGGGGGACCAAGAGACCCAGTACTTC.

This chain joins TRBV27 and TRBJ2-7, with D possibly TRBD2 on 5 matching bases. Germline V gene lookup returns CDR1 MNHEY and CDR2 SMNVEV (reference sequence). V lost 4 bases and J 0 bases, leaving 10 bases between the germline ends. The CDR3 sequence is 14 residues long. Written as DNA, the CDR3 is TGTGCCAGCAGTTCGGACTGGAACTCCTACGAGCAGTACTTC. This gives the protein CASSSDWNSYEQYF.

This clone appeared once. This rearrangement joins TRBV30 to TRBJ1-1; the D gene is possibly TRBD1 (6 bases). CDR1 and CDR2 (germline): GTSNPN, SVGIG (reference sequence). The ends were cut back, 7 bases at V and 5 bases at J, with 17 bases in the middle. CDR3 length equals 13 residues. The CDR3 is CASRQEFITEAFF. In DNA form, the CDR3 reads TGTGCCTCCCGACAGGAATTCATTACTGAAGCTTTCTTT.

The chain has TRBV9 and TRBJ2-7; 7 nucleotides agree with TRBD1. The CDR3 extends over 14 amino acids. V trimming: 3 bases; J trimming: 7 bases; junction bases outside the gene matches: 10. Germline CDR1 and CDR2: SGDLS and YYNGEE. The CDR3 sequence is CASSAGGSWLEQYF. The CDR3 nucleotides read TGTGCCAGCAGCGCAGGGGGATCGTGGCTGGAGCAGTACTTC.

The genes are TRBV30 and TRBJ2-1, with D maybe TRBD1 (5 bases). The ends were cut back, 3 bases at V and 2 bases at J, with 8 bases in the middle. Germline CDR1 is GTSNPN and CDR2 is SVGIG (reference sequence). CDR3 length: 13 amino acids. As DNA, the CDR3 is TGTGCCTGGAGCCCAGGGACCTACAATGAGCAGTTCTTC. Amino acid sequence: CAWSPGTYNEQFF.

This chain links TRBV5-1 with TRBJ2-1; D is undetermined. The CDR3 extends over 17 amino acids. Deletions cut 2 bases from V and 0 bases from J, with 15 bases between. Germline CDR1 and CDR2: SGHRS and YFSETQ. Written as DNA, the CDR3 is TGCGCCAGCAGCTTTATGCCTAGGAGCAGCTCCTACAATGAGCAGTTCTTC. Encoded protein: CASSFMPRSSSYNEQFF.

This rearrangement joins TRBV5-5 to TRBJ2-7; D possibly corresponds to TRBD2 (5 bases). The CDR3 runs to 12 residues. Trimming cost V 4 bases and J 5 bases, with 10 bases left between them. The germline V gene has CDR1 SGHKS and CDR2 YYEKEE (reference sequence). CDR3 in DNA: TGTGCCAGCAGCGCTCTCGGGAACGAGCAGTACTTC. This sequence encodes CASSALGNEQYF.

This chain uses TRBV2 with TRBJ1-1, with D unresolved. Trimming stripped 6 bases from V and 6 bases from J, with 20 bases between. Germline CDR1 SNHLY, CDR2 FYNNEI. The CDR3 is 15 residues long. The CDR3 nucleotides read TGTGCCAGCAGAATGGGCCCGGGGTATCCTCCTGAAGCTTTCTTT. Translation: CASRMGPGYPPEAFF. The whole variable domain, filled in from reference TRBV2 and TRBJ1-1, reads EPEVTQTPSHQVTQMGQEVILRCVPISNHLYFYWYRQILGQKVEFLVSFYNNEISEKSEIFDDQFSVERPDGSNFTLKIRSTKLEDSAMYFCASRMGPGYPPEAFFGQGTRLTVV.

This clone was counted once. The rearrangement joins TRBV7-6 to TRBJ1-4, with TRBD1 identical over 7 bases. Germline loops: CDR1 SGHVS, CDR2 FNYEAQ. This CDR3 spans 14 amino acids. Unmatched junction bases numbered 4, after V lost 1 base and J lost 8 bases. For the CDR3, the DNA is TGTGCCAGCAGCTTAGGGCAGGGGGAAGAAAAACTGTTTTTT. It specifies CASSLGQGEEKLFF.

V and J are TRBV7-9 and TRBJ1-1, with 9 bases identical to TRBD1. The germline V gene has CDR1 SEHNR and CDR2 FQNEAQ (reference sequence). Losses at the gene ends were 5 bases for V and 5 bases for J; bases not matched to a gene: 12. The CDR3 sequence is 16 residues long. For the CDR3, the DNA is TGTGCCAGCAGCCCGACCTGGACAGGGGATGGGACTGAAGCTTTCTTT. It encodes CASSPTWTGDGTEAFF.

V is TRBV18 and J is TRBJ2-6, with TRBD1 matching 10 bases. The germline CDR1 and CDR2 sequences are KGHSH and LQKENI. This CDR3 comprises 19 residues. Germline trimming cut 3 bases from V and 3 bases from J; bases unmatched to any gene: 11. The CDR3 is CASSPRGGTGVGGANVLTF. DNA for the CDR3: TGTGCCAGCTCACCTCGAGGCGGGACAGGGGTAGGTGGGGCCAACGTCCTGACTTTC.

The gene calls are TRBV19 and TRBJ1-1; D is ambiguous. Germline-derived CDR1 and CDR2 are LNHDA and SQIVND (reference sequence). Trimming removed 6 bases from V and 0 bases from J, with 17 bases in between. The CDR3 consists of 16 residues. The CDR3 region is CASSPGWRKMNTEAFF. As DNA, the CDR3 is TGTGCCAGTAGCCCCGGGTGGAGGAAAATGAACACTGAAGCTTTCTTT.

This clone was picked up one time. This rearrangement joins TRBV5-1 to TRBJ2-5; 11 bases map to TRBD1. The CDR3 runs 15 residues. Germline loops: CDR1 SGHRS, CDR2 YFSETQ. The ends lost 3 bases at V and 4 bases at J; junction bases unmatched: 5. CDR3 bases: TGCGCCAGCAGCTCAGGGACAGGGGGACGAGAGACCCAGTACTTC. Amino acid sequence: CASSSGTGGRETQYF.

V gene TRBV6-1 combines with J gene TRBJ1-4; no clear D gene. Germline V gives CDR1 MNHNS, CDR2 SASEGT. V shed 2 bases and J shed 2 bases, with 6 bases lying between them. This CDR3 spans 14 amino acids. Here the CDR3 reads CASSEPGTNEKLFF. CDR3 nucleotide sequence: TGTGCCAGCAGTGAACCCGGGACTAATGAAAAACTGTTTTTT.

The chain joins TRBV24-1 to TRBJ1-5, with D possibly TRBD1 on 6 matching bases. CDR3 length: 13 residues. CDR1 KGHDR and CDR2 SFDVKD come from the germline V gene. Trimming cost V 9 bases and J 7 bases, with 15 bases left between them. CDR3 region: CATSTGMGQPQHF. CDR3 DNA sequence: TGTGCCACCTCCACAGGGATGGGGCAGCCCCAGCATTTT.

The chain is built from TRBV3-1 (or the pseudogene TRBV3-2) and TRBJ1-5, with no clear D. This CDR3 is 14 amino acids long. CDR1 is LGHDT and CDR2 is YNNKEL in the germline V gene (reference sequence). The V end lost 4 bases, the J end lost 9 bases, and 16 bases lay between the germline ends. The CDR3 loop reads CASSPRAGGGPQHF. The CDR3 coding sequence is TGTGCCAGCAGCCCTAGGGCCGGAGGAGGGCCCCAGCATTTT.

The chain has TRBV6-4 and TRBJ1-1; D is unresolved. Germline values: CDR1 MRHNA, CDR2 SNTAGT. Trimming shortened V by 4 bases and J by 1 base, and 10 bases separated the two germline ends. The CDR3 is 14 residues long. For the CDR3, the DNA is TGTGCCAGCAGTGGATTACAGTCGAACACTGAAGCTTTCTTT. Translation gives CASSGLQSNTEAFF.

The chain has TRBV7-2 and TRBJ2-1; 8 nucleotides match TRBD1. This CDR3 comprises 17 residues. V shed 5 bases, J shed 0 bases, and the junction held 9 bases outside the gene matches. Looked up from germline, CDR1 is SGHTA and CDR2 is FQGNSA. The CDR3 region has the DNA TGTGCCAGCAGCGCTTACAGGGGGTCAAGCTCCTACAATGAGCAGTTCTTC. This codes for CASSAYRGSSSYNEQFF.

The chain combines TRBV5-1 with TRBJ2-4, with 13 nucleotides matching TRBD2. The CDR3 covers 17 residues. V shed 2 bases, J shed 6 bases, and the junction held 8 bases outside the gene matches. CDR1 is SGHRS and CDR2 is YFSETQ in the germline V gene. The CDR3 coding sequence is TGCGCCAGCAGCTTTATGGGACTAGCGGGATCTTTAAACATTCAGTACTTC. Translated, it gives CASSFMGLAGSLNIQYF.

The CDR3 DNA follows: TGTGCCAGTAGTCCCTCAGGGAATTCACCCCTCCACTTT. Its translation is CASSPSGNSPLHF. This chain connects TRBV19 to TRBJ1-6; D possibly corresponds to TRBD1 (5 bases). The CDR3 length is 13 residues. Germline assignment: CDR1 LNHDA and CDR2 SQIVND (reference sequence). The germline V and J ends were trimmed by 5 bases and 7 bases, with 9 bases remaining between them.